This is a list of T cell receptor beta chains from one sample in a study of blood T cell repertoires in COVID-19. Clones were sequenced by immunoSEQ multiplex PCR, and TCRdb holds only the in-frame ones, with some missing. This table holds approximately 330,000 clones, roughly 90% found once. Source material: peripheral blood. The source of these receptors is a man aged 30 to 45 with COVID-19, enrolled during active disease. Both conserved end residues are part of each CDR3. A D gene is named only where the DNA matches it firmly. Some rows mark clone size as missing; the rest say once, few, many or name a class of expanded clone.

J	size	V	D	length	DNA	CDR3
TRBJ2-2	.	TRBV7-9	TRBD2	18	TGTGCCAGCAGCTTAGCGTTTAAGGGAGGGAAGAACACCGGGGAGCTGTTTTTT	CASSLAFKGGKNTGELFF
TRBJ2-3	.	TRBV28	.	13	TGTGCCAGTCTCCCAGGGCCTACGGGTACGCAGTATTTT	CASLPGPTGTQYF
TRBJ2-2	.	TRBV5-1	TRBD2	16	TGCGCCAGCAGCCAAACTAGCGGGGCAAACACCGGGGAGCTGTTTTTT	CASSQTSGANTGELFF
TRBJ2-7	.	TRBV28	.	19	TGTGCCAGCAGTCTTTTGGCAGGGTCTCTTCTTACCCAGGGCGACGAGCAGTACTTC	CASSLLAGSLLTQGDEQYF
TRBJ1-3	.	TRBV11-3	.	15	TGTGCCAGCAGCTTGTTATCTAGTTCCGGAAACACCATATATTTT	CASSLLSSSGNTIYF
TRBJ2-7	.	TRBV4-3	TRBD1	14	TGCGCCAGCAGCCAAGGGGACAGGGTCCACGAGCAGTACTTC	CASSQGDRVHEQYF
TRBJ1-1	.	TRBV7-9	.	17	TGTGCCAGCAGCTTAGGGGGGGTGGACCCCCGAAACACTGAAGCTTTCTTT	CASSLGGVDPRNTEAFF
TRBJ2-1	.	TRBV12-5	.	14	TGTGCTAGTGGTTTACGGGAGAGGAACAATGAGCAGTTCTTC	CASGLRERNNEQFF
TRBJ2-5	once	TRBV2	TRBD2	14	TGTGCCAGCGCCCAGCGGGGATCCCAAGAGACCCAGTACTTC	CASAQRGSQETQYF
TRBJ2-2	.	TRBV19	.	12	TGTGCCAGTAGCCGAGACACCGGGGAGCTGTTTTTT	CASSRDTGELFF
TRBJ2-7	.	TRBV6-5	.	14	TGTGCCAGCAGTTACAATGTGATGCGGGGCGAGCAGTACTTC	CASSYNVMRGEQYF
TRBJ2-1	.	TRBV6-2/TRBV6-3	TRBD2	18	TGTGCCAGCAGTGGCCCAGCGGGAGGATCGAGCTCCTACAATGAGCAGTTCTTC	CASSGPAGGSSSYNEQFF
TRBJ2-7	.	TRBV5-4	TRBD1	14	TGTGCCAGCAGCTGGGACAGGAATTCCTACGAGCAGTACTTC	CASSWDRNSYEQYF
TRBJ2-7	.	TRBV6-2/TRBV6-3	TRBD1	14	TGTGCCAGCAGCCTACAGGGGGCTGGATACGAGCAGTACTTC	CASSLQGAGYEQYF
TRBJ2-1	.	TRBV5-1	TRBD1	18	TGCGCCAGCAGCTCATCAAATACCGGGACAGGGGGCAGGGATGAGCAGTTCTTC	CASSSSNTGTGGRDEQFF
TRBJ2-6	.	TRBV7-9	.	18	TGTGCCAGCAGCTTAGCGAATATAACAGGGTTAGGGGCCAACGTCCTGACTTTC	CASSLANITGLGANVLTF
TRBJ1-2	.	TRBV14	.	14	TGTGCCAGCAGCCAAGATCTTGGGCCCTATGGCTACACCTTC	CASSQDLGPYGYTF
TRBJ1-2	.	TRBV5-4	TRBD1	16	TGTGCCAGCAGCTTGGAGAGACAGGGGCCTAACTATGGCTACACCTTC	CASSLERQGPNYGYTF
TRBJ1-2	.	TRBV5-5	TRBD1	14	TGTGCCAGCAGTTTTGGACAGGGGGCTTACGGCTACACCTTC	CASSFGQGAYGYTF
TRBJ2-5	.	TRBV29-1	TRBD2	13	TGCAGCGGCGGGGGACCCTACCAAGAGACCCAGTACTTC	CSGGGPYQETQYF
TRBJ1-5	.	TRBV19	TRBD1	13	TGTGCCGGACAGGGAGGCGGCAATCAGCCCCAGCATTTT	CAGQGGGNQPQHF
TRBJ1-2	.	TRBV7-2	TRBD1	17	TGTGCCAGCAGCTTAACCGGGACAGGCGGAGGGTCGGGTGGCTACACCTTC	CASSLTGTGGGSGGYTF
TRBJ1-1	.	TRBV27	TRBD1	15	TGTGCCAGCAAAGAGGAGACAGGGATGAACACTGAAGCTTTCTTT	CASKEETGMNTEAFF
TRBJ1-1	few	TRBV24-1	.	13	TGTGCCACCAGGGGAGTTGGGAACACTGAAGCTTTCTTT	CATRGVGNTEAFF
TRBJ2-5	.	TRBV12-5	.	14	TGTGCTAGTGCCCCTCCCGGGAGCGCGGAGACCCAGTACTTC	CASAPPGSAETQYF
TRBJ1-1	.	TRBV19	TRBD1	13	TGTGCCAGTAGTGACAGGGGGCACACTGAAGCTTTCTTT	CASSDRGHTEAFF
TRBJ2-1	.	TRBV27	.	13	TGTGCCAGCAGTTTGGTACAGGGCTATGAGCAGTTCTTC	CASSLVQGYEQFF
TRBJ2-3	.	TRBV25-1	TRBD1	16	TGTGCCAGCAGTCCGACCCCCGGACAGGGGCCAGATACGCAGTATTTT	CASSPTPGQGPDTQYF
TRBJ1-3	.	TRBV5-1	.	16	TGCGCCAGCAGCACTAGGTCGGGTAACTCTGGAAACACCATATATTTT	CASSTRSGNSGNTIYF
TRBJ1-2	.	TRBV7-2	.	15	TGTGCCAGCAGCTTCGGAGACAGGCGGGAGTATGGCTACACCTTC	CASSFGDRREYGYTF